Shown below are 19 T cell receptor beta chains from a single sample sequenced in a study of T cell repertoires in cytomegalovirus infection. One entry per CDR3 protein results from TCRdb running MiXCR on the reads. The table shows roughly 320,000 distinct CDR3 sequences, with over 7.5% occurring only once. Input material: PBMCs. The receptors here all came from a human donor in good health (CMV status not recorded). Some clones in this sample may be carry-over from other donors' samples.

The genes are TRBV11-2 and TRBJ2-7; unclear D gene. CDR1 and CDR2 (germline): SGHAT, FQNNGV. V lost 4 bases and J lost 3, with 28 bases in between. This CDR3 has 19 residues. The CDR3 loop reads CASSSTLPQRPTRIYEQYF. The CDR3 nucleotides read TGTGCCAGCAGCTCGACCCTCCCTCAACGCCCCACTCGAATCTACGAGCAGTACTTC.

This clonotype was counted between two and nine times. The chain carries TRBV27 and TRBJ1-4; maybe TRBD1 (5 bases). Germline values: CDR1 MNHEY, CDR2 SMNVEV (reference sequence). This CDR3 spans 14 amino acids. V was shortened by 5 bases and J by 8 bases, with 15 bases between the two germline ends. The CDR3 loop reads CASSASGDREKLFF. The CDR3 coding sequence is TGTGCCAGCAGTGCGTCGGGGGATAGGGAAAAACTGTTTTTT.

The rearrangement links TRBV4-1 to TRBJ2-5; D unclear. The V and J ends lost 0 bases and 4 bases respectively, with 3 bases between them. The CDR3 sequence is 12 residues long. From germline, CDR1 is MGHRA and CDR2 YSYEKL. The DNA of the CDR3 is TGCGCCAGCAGCCAAGAACGAGAGACCCAGTACTTC. Protein sequence: CASSQERETQYF.

This clonotype showed up many times. V is TRBV7-7 and J is TRBJ2-5; possibly TRBD1 for D (6 bases). The V end was cut by 1 base, the J end by 4 bases, with 7 bases between. In germline, CDR1 is SSHAT, CDR2 FNYEAQ (reference sequence). The CDR3 covers 13 residues. The CDR3 sequence: CASSLEGGETQYF. Here the CDR3 DNA reads TGTGCCAGCAGCTTAGAAGGGGGAGAGACCCAGTACTTC.

This clonotype was observed many times. The genes are TRBV20-1 and TRBJ1-2, with D uncertain. Trimming took 0 bases from V and 4 from J, leaving 12 bases between them. This CDR3 comprises 14 residues. Germline-derived CDR1 and CDR2 are DFQATT and SNEGSKA (reference sequence). The chain's CDR3 is CSAREPGISYGYTF. In nucleotides, the CDR3 is TGCAGTGCTAGAGAGCCGGGGATAAGCTATGGCTACACCTTC.

As DNA, the CDR3 is TGTGCCAGCAGAACAGGCATTAGCGGTCAGCCCCAGCATTTT. Encoded protein: CASRTGISGQPQHF. This rearrangement joins TRBV6-2 or TRBV6-3 to TRBJ1-5; TRBD1 is a possible D gene (5 bases). The V gene's germline CDR1 is MNHEY and CDR2 SVGEGT. V shed 6 bases and J shed 6 bases, with 15 bases lying between them. This CDR3 comprises 14 residues.

In its sample, this clonotype was seen many times. The chain uses TRBV7-3 and TRBJ2-1; TRBD2 aligns across 9 bases. Germline assignment: CDR1 SGHTA and CDR2 FQGTGA. V trimming: 6 bases; J trimming: 10 bases; junction bases outside the gene matches: 13. The CDR3 is made up of 15 amino acids. This chain's CDR3 is CASSLGVAGVEEQFF. The CDR3 DNA follows: TGTGCCAGCAGTTTGGGTGTAGCGGGGGTGGAAGAGCAGTTCTTC. The full variable domain, its missing parts supplied by reference TRBV7-3 and TRBJ2-1, is GAGVSQTPSNKVTEKGKYVELRCDPISGHTALYWYRQSLGQGPEFLIYFQGTGAADDSGLPNDRFFAVRPEGSVSTLKIQRTERGDSAVYLCASSLGVAGVEEQFFGPGTRLTVL.

This clonotype showed up just a few times. The chain couples TRBV6-1 to TRBJ2-1, with D possibly TRBD2 on 5 matching bases. Trimming pared 5 bases from V and 9 bases from J, leaving 8 bases between. The CDR3 totals 11 residues. Per the germline V gene, CDR1 is MNHNS and CDR2 is SASEGT. The CDR3 reads CASSYSAEQFF. The CDR3 DNA is TGTGCCAGCAGTTATAGCGCTGAGCAGTTCTTC.

J is TRBJ2-5 and V is TRBV12-5; D is undetermined. The CDR3 is 13 residues long. V gave up 1 base and J gave up 7 bases, with 10 bases separating them. CDR1 is LGHNT and CDR2 is FRNRAP in the germline V gene. CDR3 in amino acids: CASGLAVIGTQYF. The CDR3 DNA sequence: TGTGCTAGTGGTTTGGCTGTGATAGGGACCCAGTACTTC.

This clonotype was seen a handful of times. The chain recombines TRBV20-1 with TRBJ2-4; the match to TRBD1 covers 8 bases. The CDR3 length is 17 residues. The germline V gene encodes CDR1 DFQATT and CDR2 SNEGSKA (reference sequence). V lost 2 bases and J lost 3; bases outside the gene matches: 12. The CDR3 is CSARLGQGAEGKNIQYF. The CDR3, as DNA: TGCAGTGCTAGATTGGGGCAGGGGGCAGAAGGCAAAAACATTCAGTACTTC.

In this sample, this clonotype turned up many times. This chain uses TRBV6-5 with TRBJ2-1; weak D call: TRBD2 (5 bases). Germline assignment: CDR1 MNHEY and CDR2 SVGAGI. This CDR3 region has 12 residues. The germline V and J ends were trimmed by 5 bases and 6 bases, with 8 bases remaining between them. The CDR3 DNA reads TGTGCCAGCAGTACCACTAGCAATGAGCAGTTCTTC. Protein product: CASSTTSNEQFF.

This clonotype has ten or more counts. The V gene is TRBV6-2 or TRBV6-3, the J gene TRBJ1-2; 9 bases align to TRBD1. Per the germline V gene, CDR1 is MNHEY and CDR2 is SVGEGT. The CDR3 spans 16 residues. V gave up 5 bases and J gave up 1 base; unmatched junction bases: 8. CDR3: CASSPVGTGINYGYTF. CDR3 in DNA: TGTGCCAGCAGTCCCGTAGGGACAGGGATTAACTATGGCTACACCTTC.

This chain joins TRBV6-5 and TRBJ1-1; 7 bases fit TRBD1. The J segment lost 1 base and the V segment lost 6 bases, leaving 5 bases of the junction unmatched. The germline gives CDR1 MNHEY, CDR2 SVGAGI. This CDR3 spans 14 amino acids. CDR3 loop: CASRETGTNTEAFF. CDR3 DNA sequence: TGTGCCAGCAGAGAGACAGGGACGAACACTGAAGCTTTCTTT.

This clonotype was observed a few times. The J gene is TRBJ1-1, the V gene TRBV19; no reliable D call. CDR3 length: 15 amino acids. Germline loops: CDR1 LNHDA, CDR2 SQIVND (reference sequence). Trimming took off 10 bases at V and 0 bases at J, with 18 bases between the two ends. CDR3 DNA: TGTGCCACCCGGACGGCGGATACACTGAACACTGAAGCTTTCTTT. It codes for CATRTADTLNTEAFF.

There are a few counts of this clonotype. V gene TRBV11-1 combines with J gene TRBJ1-1; D perhaps matches TRBD1 (5 bases). This CDR3 has 16 amino acids. Germline lookup yields CDR1 SGHAT and CDR2 FQDESV (reference sequence). Trimming took off 5 bases at V and 1 base at J, with 17 bases between the two ends. The CDR3 sequence is CASSPGYRRRNTEAFF. The CDR3 nucleotides read TGTGCCAGCAGCCCAGGTTACAGGCGGAGGAACACTGAAGCTTTCTTT.

For the CDR3, the DNA is TGTGCCAGCAGTCCCGCCTGGCAGACTCAAGAGACCCAGTACTTC. Protein sequence: CASSPAWQTQETQYF. The chain carries TRBV28 and TRBJ2-5; D call uncertain. The germline gives CDR1 MDHEN, CDR2 SYDVKM. Trimming cost V 5 bases and J 2 bases, with 15 bases left between them. The CDR3 covers 15 residues.

This clonotype has only a few counts. This chain connects TRBV20-1 to TRBJ1-4; 7 bases align to TRBD1. The V and J ends lost 5 bases and 7 bases, in that order; junction bases with no gene match: 10. The CDR3 runs 14 residues. Per the germline V gene, CDR1 is DFQATT and CDR2 is SNEGSKA (reference sequence). The CDR3 bases are TGCAGTGCTCCCCAGGGGGGGGTTGGTGAAAAACTGTTTTTT. Its translation: CSAPQGGVGEKLFF.

This clonotype was observed at least ten times. This rearrangement joins TRBV28 to TRBJ2-7, with TRBD1 matching 9 bases. The germline gives CDR1 MDHEN, CDR2 SYDVKM. The trim removed 10 bases at V and 4 bases at J, leaving 5 bases unmatched. The CDR3 has 12 residues. CDR3 sequence reads: CATGQGQYEQYF. The CDR3 coding sequence is TGTGCCACGGGACAGGGACAATACGAGCAGTACTTC.

This clonotype occurred many times. V usage is TRBV6-2 or TRBV6-3 and J usage is TRBJ2-7; D possibly corresponds to TRBD1 (5 bases). Germline CDR1 is MNHEY and CDR2 is SVGEGT. The CDR3 runs to 15 residues. V gave up 5 bases and J gave up 3 bases, with 17 bases separating them. CDR3 protein: CASSAIQTTGYEQYF. The CDR3 DNA follows: TGTGCCAGCAGTGCAATACAGACCACAGGCTACGAGCAGTACTTC.